A single sample gave rise to the 27 T cell receptor beta chains below, sequenced in a study of long-term antiretroviral therapy in people with HIV (dated by TCRdb to the early 2020s). The immunoSEQ hsTCRB v3.0 assay was used at survey level resolution for TRB variable region sequencing. What TCRdb holds here is the immuneACCESS table cut down to in-frame rearrangements. Part of the clones is not present; checked against another copy, under half of the missing clones reflect an unresolved V gene, and the others are unexplained. The sample table shows about 32,000 clones, and approximately 85% are seen once. The ten largest clones add up to over 9.5% of the sample. Sequenced material: unsorted PBMCs, taken 2.2 years after starting antiretroviral therapy. The receptors were gathered from a man younger than 30 with HIV.

The chain has TRBV5-1 and TRBJ1-1, with D possibly being TRBD1 (5 bases). The CDR3 has 14 residues. Trimming stripped 4 bases from V and 2 bases from J, with 12 bases between. Germline V gene data show CDR1 as SGHRS and CDR2 as YFSETQ. The CDR3 DNA is TGCGCCAGCAGCAAGACAGCCTCTAACACTGAAGCTTTCTTT. Translated: CASSKTASNTEAFF.

The V call is TRBV19, the J call TRBJ1-2; D not certain. The V gene lost 5 bases and the J gene lost 2 bases, with 12 bases spanning the gap. CDR1 and CDR2 from the germline V gene are LNHDA and SQIVND (reference sequence). The CDR3 is 14 residues long. Here the CDR3 DNA reads TGTGCCAGTAGTCTTGACATTGGAAACTATGGCTACACCTTC. This codes for CASSLDIGNYGYTF.

V usage is TRBV6-5 and J usage is TRBJ2-3; D is undetermined. Germline V gene lookup returns CDR1 MNHEY and CDR2 SVGAGI. This CDR3 region has 12 residues. Trimming took off 2 bases at V and 8 bases at J, with 8 bases between the two ends. CDR3 in DNA: TGTGCCAGCAGTTACGGGTGGGGTACGCAGTATTTT. Translated: CASSYGWGTQYF.

This clone showed up just a few times. V and J are TRBV28 and TRBJ1-4, with a tentative D call TRBD1 (5 bases). The ends were cut back, 4 bases at V and 7 bases at J, with 16 bases in the middle. This CDR3 is 15 amino acids long. Germline V gene data show CDR1 as MDHEN and CDR2 as SYDVKM. DNA for the CDR3: TGTGCCAGCAGTTCCGACGCATGGAGGGGTGAAAAACTGTTTTTT. It specifies CASSSDAWRGEKLFF.

This sequence joins TRBV4-2 and TRBJ2-2; 8 nucleotides line up with TRBD2. V lost 3 bases to trimming and J lost 9 bases; unmatched junction nucleotides: 6. The CDR3 has 14 amino acids. Per germline, CDR1 LGHNA and CDR2 YNFKEQ. The CDR3 protein is CASSHGSGIRELFF. DNA for the CDR3: TGTGCCAGCAGCCATGGTAGCGGGATTAGGGAGCTGTTTTTT.

This clone was found a few times. V usage is TRBV30 and J usage is TRBJ1-2, with D unresolved. The length of the CDR3 is 12 residues. The germline gives CDR1 GTSNPN, CDR2 SVGIG (reference sequence). Trimming cost V 0 bases and J 5 bases, with 7 bases left between them. The CDR3 nucleotides read TGTGCCTGGAGTGTACAACGGTATGGCTACACCTTC. It specifies CAWSVQRYGYTF. Full variable domain (remainder filled in from reference TRBV30 and TRBJ1-2): SQTIHQWPATLVQPVGSPLSLECTVEGTSNPNLYWYRQAAGRGLQLLFYSVGIGQISSEVPQNLSASRPQDRQFILSSKKLLLSDSGFYLCAWSVQRYGYTFGSGTRLTVV.

This rearrangement joins TRBV18 to TRBJ2-5; D remains ambiguous. Germline CDR1 is KGHSH and CDR2 is LQKENI. V was shortened by 3 bases and J by 5 bases, with 7 bases between the two germline ends. The CDR3 runs to 12 residues. CDR3 nucleotides: TGTGCCAGCTCACCCATACCGGAGACCCAGTACTTC. Its translation: CASSPIPETQYF.

The gene calls are TRBV30 and TRBJ2-7; 8 bases line up with TRBD2. V shed 3 bases, J shed 3 bases, and the junction held 7 bases outside the gene matches. This CDR3 contains 14 residues. In germline, CDR1 is GTSNPN, CDR2 SVGIG (reference sequence). The DNA of the CDR3 is TGTGCCTGGAGCATAGCGGGGATACTCTACGAGCAGTACTTC. Translation: CAWSIAGILYEQYF. The variable domain in full, completed from reference TRBV30 and TRBJ2-7, reads SQTIHQWPATLVQPVGSPLSLECTVEGTSNPNLYWYRQAAGRGLQLLFYSVGIGQISSEVPQNLSASRPQDRQFILSSKKLLLSDSGFYLCAWSIAGILYEQYFGPGTRLTVT.

The J gene is TRBJ2-5, the V gene TRBV5-1; 7 bases match TRBD1. This CDR3 has 14 residues. Germline V CDR1 and CDR2: SGHRS, YFSETQ. V dropped 4 bases and J dropped 1; count of bases not matched to a gene: 4. This CDR3 reads CASSPGTAQETQYF. The CDR3 DNA is TGCGCCAGCAGCCCCGGGACAGCCCAAGAGACCCAGTACTTC.

This clone was found a few times. The chain has TRBV5-1 and TRBJ1-6, with 7 bases aligning to TRBD1. Germline loops: CDR1 SGHRS, CDR2 YFSETQ. There are 14 residues in the CDR3. J gave up 5 bases and V 5 bases, and 4 bases lay outside the gene matches. CDR3: CASRSGTDNSPLHF. CDR3 coding DNA: TGCGCCAGCAGGTCCGGGACAGATAATTCACCCCTCCACTTT. The complete variable domain, with remaining parts taken from reference TRBV5-1 and TRBJ1-6, reads KAGVTQTPRYLIKTRGQQVTLSCSPISGHRSVSWYQQTPGQGLQFLFEYFSETQRNKGNFPGRFSGRQFSNSRSEMNVSTLELGDSALYLCASRSGTDNSPLHFGNGTRLTVT.

This chain links TRBV25-1 with TRBJ2-7; 7 bases map to TRBD1. The CDR3 length is 15 residues. With V trimmed by 3 bases and J by 4 bases, 9 bases remained unmatched. Per the germline V gene, CDR1 is MGHDK and CDR2 is SYGVNS. The chain's CDR3 is CASSEYRDSSYEQYF. CDR3 DNA sequence: TGTGCCAGCAGTGAGTACCGGGACAGTTCATACGAGCAGTACTTC.

This clone was seen once. This rearrangement joins TRBV18 to TRBJ1-2; 12 nucleotides match TRBD1. The germline V gene encodes CDR1 KGHSH and CDR2 LQKENI. The V segment lost 3 bases and the J segment 6 bases; nucleotides outside the gene matches: 14. CDR3 length: 18 residues. The CDR3, as DNA: TGTGCCAGCTCACCCCAGACGGGACAGGGGGCGCTAACTAATGGCTACACCTTC. This gives the protein CASSPQTGQGALTNGYTF.

This rearrangement joins TRBV7-3 to TRBJ1-6; no clear D gene. The ends were cut back, 5 bases at V and 7 bases at J, with 9 bases in the middle. The CDR3 contains 13 residues. In germline, CDR1 is SGHTA, CDR2 FQGTGA. CDR3 amino acids: CASSQVPNSPLHF. The CDR3 DNA follows: TGTGCCAGCAGCCAGGTTCCGAATTCACCCCTCCACTTT. Variable domain in full (rest from reference TRBV7-3 and TRBJ1-6): GAGVSQTPSNKVTEKGKYVELRCDPISGHTALYWYRQSLGQGPEFLIYFQGTGAADDSGLPNDRFFAVRPEGSVSTLKIQRTERGDSAVYLCASSQVPNSPLHFGNGTRLTVT.

The V call is TRBV5-1, the J call TRBJ1-4, with D maybe TRBD1 (5 bases). Germline loops: CDR1 SGHRS, CDR2 YFSETQ. The germline V and J ends were trimmed by 3 bases and 5 bases, with 14 bases remaining between them. The CDR3 extends over 15 amino acids. The CDR3 here is CASSYSGQLNEKLFF. CDR3 DNA sequence: TGCGCCAGCAGCTACTCAGGGCAGCTCAATGAAAAACTGTTTTTT.

The CDR3 coding sequence is TGTGCCAGCAAACTTGACTCCTACGAGCAGTACTTC. Amino acid sequence: CASKLDSYEQYF. The chain uses TRBV2 and TRBJ2-7, with no clear D. Deletions cut 7 bases from V and 0 bases from J, with 7 bases between. The germline CDR1 and CDR2 sequences are SNHLY and FYNNEI. This CDR3 has 12 residues.

This chain links TRBV15 with TRBJ2-1, with D perhaps matching TRBD2 (6 bases). The germline V gene has CDR1 LNHNV and CDR2 YYDKDF (reference sequence). V shed 6 bases and J shed 6 bases, with 18 bases lying between them. The length of the CDR3 is 15 residues. The CDR3 loop is CATSRGRESFNEQFF. The CDR3 bases are TGTGCCACCAGTCGAGGACGGGAGAGCTTCAATGAGCAGTTCTTC.

This chain joins TRBV5-1 and TRBJ1-1; TRBD1 agrees at 11 bases. V shed 4 bases and J 4 bases; nucleotides not matched to a gene: 6. The CDR3 length is 15 residues. From germline, CDR1 is SGHRS and CDR2 YFSETQ. The CDR3 DNA sequence: TGCGCCAGCAGCCTGGGACAGGGGGGAACCACTGAAGCTTTCTTT. Its translation is CASSLGQGGTTEAFF.

The chain is built from TRBV7-9 and TRBJ2-2; D gene uncertain. Trimming removed 1 base from V and 5 bases from J, with 8 bases in between. CDR3 size: 14 residues. Germline V gene data show CDR1 as SEHNR and CDR2 as FQNEAQ (reference sequence). The CDR3 nucleotides are TGTGCCAGCAGCTTAGACCTGAATACCGGGGAGCTGTTTTTT. Translating it yields CASSLDLNTGELFF.

This clone was observed once. V and J are TRBV5-1 and TRBJ2-7; tentative D call: TRBD1 (5 bases). The CDR3 is 13 amino acids. Looked up from germline, CDR1 is SGHRS and CDR2 is YFSETQ. V lost 4 bases to trimming and J lost 7 bases, with 15 bases between them. CDR3: CASSLQVESEQYF. In nucleotides, the CDR3 is TGCGCCAGCAGCCTACAGGTCGAATCTGAGCAGTACTTC.

This chain links TRBV28 with TRBJ1-2; 7 nucleotides agree with TRBD1. CDR3 length: 14 residues. Per the germline V gene, CDR1 is MDHEN and CDR2 is SYDVKM. The junction had 9 bases not matched to a gene; V was cut back by 4 bases and J by 7 bases. CDR3 protein: CASSSAGGGSGYTF. The CDR3 bases are TGTGCCAGCAGTTCTGCAGGGGGAGGGAGTGGCTACACCTTC.

This chain uses TRBV7-2 with TRBJ2-7; 9 bases are shared with TRBD2. CDR1 SGHTA and CDR2 FQGNSA come from the germline V gene. Trimming at V came to 3 bases and at J to 13 bases, leaving 7 bases not matched to a gene. This CDR3 is built from 12 residues. For the CDR3, the DNA is TGTGCCAGCAGCTTGTCTTTGGGACTAGCCTACTTC. It encodes CASSLSLGLAYF.

V usage is TRBV11-2 and J usage is TRBJ2-2; tentatively, D is TRBD2 (5 bases). V lost 6 bases and J 6 bases, leaving 8 bases between the germline ends. From germline, CDR1 is SGHAT and CDR2 FQNNGV. The CDR3 sequence is 12 residues long. The CDR3 DNA reads as TGTGCCAGCAGTCCGGGGTCCGGGGAGCTGTTTTTT. This translates into CASSPGSGELFF.

V and J are TRBV7-8 and TRBJ2-7; D call uncertain. The CDR3 has 13 amino acids. V was trimmed by 5 bases and J by 2 bases, leaving 10 bases between them. Looked up from germline, CDR1 is SGHVS and CDR2 is FQNEAQ. The CDR3 DNA reads TGTGCCAGCAGCCAAGGATTGGCCTACGAGCAGTACTTC. Its translation: CASSQGLAYEQYF.

V usage is TRBV28 and J usage is TRBJ2-7, with D possibly being TRBD2 (6 bases). Trimming cost V 6 bases and J 6 bases, with 21 bases left between them. The CDR3 totals 15 residues. Germline-derived CDR1 and CDR2 are MDHEN and SYDVKM. CDR3 sequence (DNA): TGTGCCAGCAGCCAAGCGGAGGGCTTAGGAGGCGAGCAGTACTTC. Protein product: CASSQAEGLGGEQYF.

The J gene is TRBJ1-4, the V gene TRBV15; the D is unclear. V lost 0 bases, J lost 7 bases, and 0 bases lay in between. Germline lookup yields CDR1 LNHNV and CDR2 YYDKDF (reference sequence). The CDR3 consists of 11 residues. The CDR3 nucleotides are TGTGCCACCAGCAGAGATGAAAAACTGTTTTTT. Its protein is CATSRDEKLFF.

The CDR3 region has the DNA TGTGCCAGCAGTTTTAGCGGGGACCTATTCCTAGAGACCCAGTACTTC. Residues: CASSFSGDLFLETQYF. This sequence joins TRBV9 and TRBJ2-5, with 8 bases fitting TRBD2. V trimming: 5 bases; J trimming: 4 bases; junction bases outside the gene matches: 13. Per germline, CDR1 SGDLS and CDR2 YYNGEE. The CDR3 runs 16 residues.

The chain employs TRBV5-6 and TRBJ2-1; no reliable D call. Trimming removed 5 bases from V and 3 bases from J, with 6 bases in between. Germline-derived CDR1 and CDR2 are SGHDT and YYEEEE. The CDR3 totals 12 residues. The CDR3 DNA reads TGTGCCAGCAGGGACGACTACAATGAGCAGTTCTTC. Translating gives CASRDDYNEQFF.